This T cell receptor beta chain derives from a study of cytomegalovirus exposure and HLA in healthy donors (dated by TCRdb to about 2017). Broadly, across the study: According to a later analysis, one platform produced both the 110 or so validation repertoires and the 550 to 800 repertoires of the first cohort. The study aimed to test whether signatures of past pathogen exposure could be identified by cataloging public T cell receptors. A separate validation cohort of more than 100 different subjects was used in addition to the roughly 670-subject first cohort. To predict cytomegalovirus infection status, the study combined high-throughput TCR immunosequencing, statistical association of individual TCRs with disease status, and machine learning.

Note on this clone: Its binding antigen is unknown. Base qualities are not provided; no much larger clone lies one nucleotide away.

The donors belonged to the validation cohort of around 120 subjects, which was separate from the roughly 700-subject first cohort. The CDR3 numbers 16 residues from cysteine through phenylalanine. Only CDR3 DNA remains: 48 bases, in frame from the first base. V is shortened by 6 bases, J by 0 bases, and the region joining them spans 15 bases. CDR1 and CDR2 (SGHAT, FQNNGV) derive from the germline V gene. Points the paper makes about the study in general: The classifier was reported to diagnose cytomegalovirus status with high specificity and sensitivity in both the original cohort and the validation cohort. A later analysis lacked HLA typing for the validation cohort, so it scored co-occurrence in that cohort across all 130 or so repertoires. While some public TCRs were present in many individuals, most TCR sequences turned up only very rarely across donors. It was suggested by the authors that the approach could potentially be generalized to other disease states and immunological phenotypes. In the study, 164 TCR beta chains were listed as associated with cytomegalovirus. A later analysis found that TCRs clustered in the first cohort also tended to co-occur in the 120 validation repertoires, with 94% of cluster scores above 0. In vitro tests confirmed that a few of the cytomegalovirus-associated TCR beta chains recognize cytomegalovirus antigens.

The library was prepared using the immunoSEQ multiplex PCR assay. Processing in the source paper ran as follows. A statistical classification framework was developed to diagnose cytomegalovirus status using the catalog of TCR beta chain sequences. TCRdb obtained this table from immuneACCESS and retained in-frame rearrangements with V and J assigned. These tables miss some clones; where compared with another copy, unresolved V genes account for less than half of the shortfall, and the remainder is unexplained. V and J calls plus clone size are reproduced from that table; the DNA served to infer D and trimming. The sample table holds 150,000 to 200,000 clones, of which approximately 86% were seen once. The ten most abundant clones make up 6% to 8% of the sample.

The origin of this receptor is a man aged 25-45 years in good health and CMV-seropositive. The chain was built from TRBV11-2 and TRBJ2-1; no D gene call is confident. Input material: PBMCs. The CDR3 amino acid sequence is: CASRPPRSSSYNEQFF. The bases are TGTGCCAGCAGACCCCCTCGTTCGTCCTCCTACAATGAGCAGTTCTTC.